The 26 T cell receptor delta chains below all came from one sample that was sequenced in a study of gamma-delta T cells after stem cell transplantation. TCRdb reanalysed the RT-PCR reads with CATT. The sample yields 3,000 to 3,500 delta-chain clones, 21% seen once. The sample comprised gamma-delta T cells. These TCRs come from a human donor. It is not recorded whose cells these are; they may come from a transplant donor.

This clone came up a few times. The rearrangement links TRDV1 to TRDJ1, with 12 bases matching TRDD3. Trimming took 3 bases from V and 2 from J; bases not matched to a gene: 13. The V gene's germline CDR1 is TSWWSYY and CDR2 QGS. This CDR3 is 19 amino acids long. CDR3: CALGDVYWGILGGTDKLIF. The CDR3 bases are TGTGCTCTTGGGGACGTATACTGGGGGATACTCGGGGGGACCGATAAACTCATCTTT.

This clone was detected a few times. A far more abundant clone sits one base away, making this likely a read error. Additional DNA sequences in this sample encode the identical CDR3. The rearrangement joins TRDV2 to TRDJ1, with a tentative D call TRDD3 (6 bases). Germline V gives CDR1 GEAIGNYY, CDR2 EKD. The CDR3 covers 17 residues. The chain's CDR3 is CACDTFVSEGLGGKLIF. In DNA form, the CDR3 reads TGCGCCTGTGACACCTTCGTTTCGGAGGGTTTGGGGGGTAAACTCATCTTT.

V usage is TRDV1 and J usage is TRDJ1, with 11 bases that match TRDD3. Looked up from germline, CDR1 is TSWWSYY and CDR2 is QGS. This CDR3 has 18 residues. The J segment lost 0 bases and the V segment lost 4 bases, leaving 10 bases of the junction unmatched. The CDR3 DNA is TGTGCTCTTGGGGTATGCTTGGGGGATACGGGGTACACCGATAAACTCATCTTT. Amino acid sequence: CALGVCLGDTGYTDKLIF.

This clone ranks as medium-sized. Other nucleotide sequences from this sample produce the same CDR3. This chain joins TRDV2 and TRDJ1, with D perhaps TRDD3 (5 bases). V was cut by 0 bases and J by 0 bases, with 13 bases left in between. Germline lookup yields CDR1 GEAIGNYY and CDR2 EKD. This CDR3 has 16 residues. The CDR3, as DNA: TGTGCCTGTGACACCGTCTGGGAAAGGTACACCGATAAACTCATCTTT. Encoded protein: CACDTVWERYTDKLIF.

By frequency in the sample, this clone is medium-sized. The chain recombines TRDV2 with TRDJ1, with 9 bases that match TRDD3. V shed 0 bases and J 0 bases; nucleotides not matched to a gene: 7. The CDR3 is 17 amino acids. From germline, CDR1 is GEAIGNYY and CDR2 EKD. CDR3 residues: CACDTLLGEGYTDKLIF. For the CDR3, the DNA is TGTGCCTGTGACACCTTACTGGGGGAAGGGTACACCGATAAACTCATCTTT.

In this sample, this clone turned up a few times. TCRdb's listed protein matches a much larger clone and diverges from this DNA's translation at residue 14, likely through a read error; the protein shown comes from the DNA. The chain uses TRDV2 and TRDJ1; TRDD3 agrees at 9 bases. The ends lost 3 bases at V and 4 bases at J; junction bases unmatched: 20. The CDR3 loop spans 19 amino acids. CDR1 GEAIGNYY and CDR2 EKD come from the germline V gene. CDR3 nucleotides: TGTGCCTGTGACTCTATACAATCCTGGCTGGGGGATGACATCGATAAACTCATCTTT. Residues: CACDSIQSWLGDDIDKLIF.

This clone counts as medium-sized. The gene calls are TRDV2 and TRDJ1; 12 nucleotides align to TRDD3. Germline-derived CDR1 and CDR2 are GEAIGNYY and EKD. The trim removed 3 bases at V and 3 bases at J, leaving 10 bases unmatched. The CDR3 totals 17 residues. The CDR3 protein is CACDSLGDTPVPDKLIF. The CDR3 DNA reads as TGTGCCTGTGACTCTCTGGGGGATACGCCAGTACCCGATAAACTCATCTTT.

The chain joins TRDV1 to TRDJ1; 12 bases map to TRDD3. CDR3 length: 18 residues. Trimming at V came to 5 bases and at J to 1 base, leaving 11 bases not matched to a gene. Germline CDR1 reads TSWWSYY; CDR2 reads QGS. The CDR3 DNA reads TGTGCTCTTGGGATCCCTACTGGGGGATACCTGTGCACCGATAAACTCATCTTT. As protein: CALGIPTGGYLCTDKLIF.

J gene TRDJ1 was identified, but the V gene was not called. The length of the CDR3 is 12 residues. The CDR3 DNA is TGTGCCGGGGTCCCGTACACCGATAAACTCATCTTT. Amino acid sequence: CAGVPYTDKLIF.

This clone was seen repeatedly, ten times or more. The chain uses TRDV2 and TRDJ1; 7 bases agree with TRDD3. After removal of 1 base from V and 0 bases from J, the junction contained 19 bases not matched to a gene. The germline gives CDR1 GEAIGNYY, CDR2 EKD. The CDR3 consists of 20 residues. The CDR3 is CACDTVGDLYRTVYTDKLIF. The CDR3 DNA is TGTGCCTGTGACACAGTGGGGGACCTATATCGAACTGTGTACACCGATAAACTCATCTTT.

The sample holds a few counts of this clone. The amino acid sequence in TCRdb belongs to a much larger clone and departs from this DNA's translation at residue 5, likely a sequencing read error; the sequence shown is translated from the DNA. The rearrangement joins TRDV3 to TRDJ1; D possibly corresponds to TRDD3 (6 bases). V was clipped by 5 bases and J by 2 bases, with 27 bases between them. Germline loops: CDR1 TVYSNPD, CDR2 GDNSRS (reference sequence). CDR3 length: 17 residues. The CDR3 reads CAPPPTVGMGRTDKLIF. The CDR3 DNA reads TGTGCCCCCCCCCCGACCGTGGGGATGGGAAGGACCGATAAACTCATCTTT.

This clone is categorized as medium-sized. This chain uses TRDV2 with TRDJ1, with TRDD3 identical over 7 bases. Germline V gene sequence: CDR1 GEAIGNYY, CDR2 EKD. J gave up 3 bases and V 5 bases, and 5 bases lay outside the gene matches. This CDR3 spans 13 amino acids. The CDR3 DNA reads TGTGCCTGTGTGGGGATAGATGCCGATAAACTCATCTTT. Translation: CACVGIDADKLIF.

The gene calls are TRDV1 and TRDJ1, with 12 positions matching TRDD3. Trimming took 2 bases from V and 1 from J; bases not matched to a gene: 35. The CDR3 consists of 27 residues. CDR1 and CDR2 from the germline V gene are TSWWSYY and QGS. The CDR3 sequence is CALGEKNLSGVISGGYAGERVTDKLIF. In DNA, the CDR3 is TGTGCTCTTGGGGAAAAAAATCTCTCCGGGGTTATATCTGGGGGATACGCCGGTGAGAGAGTCACCGATAAACTCATCTTT.

This clone was observed a handful of times. A read error likely explains this, since a far larger clone differs by one base. The sample has other DNA sequences that encode this CDR3 too. J is TRDJ1 and V is TRDV2, with 11 bases matching TRDD3. This CDR3 comprises 16 residues. Germline V gene sequence: CDR1 GEAIGNYY, CDR2 EKD. The CDR3 sequence is CACDTVGGGYAGKLIF. The CDR3 nucleotides read TGTGCCTGCGACACCGTCGGTGGGGGATACGCGGGTAAACTCATCTTT.

This rearrangement joins TRDV2 to TRDJ2; 8 nucleotides line up with TRDD3. V dropped 3 bases and J dropped 3; count of bases not matched to a gene: 8. The germline V gene has CDR1 GEAIGNYY and CDR2 EKD. This CDR3 has 16 amino acids. CDR3 nucleotides: TGTGCCTGTGACGACGTACTGGGGGGCCTGACAGCACAACTCTTCTTT. Translation gives CACDDVLGGLTAQLFF.

Concerning this clone: This likely traces to a read error, being one base from a far larger clone. Other DNA sequences from this sample encode an identical CDR3 as well. This chain's CDR3 is CACELLGVDRSFTDKLIF. CDR3 coding DNA: TGTGCCTGTGAACTGCTGGGGGTCGACCGCTCGTTTACCGATAAACTCATCTTT. J is TRDJ1 and V is TRDV2; TRDD3 agrees at 7 bases. The germline V gene encodes CDR1 GEAIGNYY and CDR2 EKD. The CDR3 contains 18 residues. J was trimmed by 2 bases and V by 4 bases; bases with no gene match: 18.

By sample share, this clone is medium-sized. This chain joins TRDV2 and TRDJ1; tentative D call: TRDD3 (5 bases). Germline CDR1 reads GEAIGNYY; CDR2 reads EKD. The length of the CDR3 is 20 residues. V was trimmed by 4 bases and J by 0 bases, leaving 29 bases between them. CDR3 DNA sequence: TGTGCCTGTGAGAGGGTCCTCCCAAGCGGGGGTCCTCCGTACACCGATAAACTCATCTTT. This gives the protein CACERVLPSGGPPYTDKLIF.

This clone showed up just once. A far larger clone lies a single base away; this is likely a read error. The same CDR3 also results from other DNA sequences found in this sample. V and J are TRDV2 and TRDJ1; TRDD3 matches 8 bases. CDR1 and CDR2 from the germline V gene are GEAIGNYY and EKD. V was pared by 3 bases and J by 8 bases, with 10 bases of the junction left unmatched. The CDR3 contains 14 residues. The chain's CDR3 is CACDALTGGLKLIF. DNA of the CDR3: TGTGCCTGTGACGCCCTAACTGGGGGTCTAAAACTCATCTTT.

Comments on this clone: TCRdb shows a much larger clone's protein in place of this DNA's translation, and the two differ at residue 15, likely through a read error; the protein shown is translated from the DNA. The gene calls are TRDV1 and TRDJ1; maybe TRDD3 (8 bases). The V gene's germline CDR1 is TSWWSYY and CDR2 QGS. V was shortened by 3 bases and J by 0 bases, with 38 bases between the two germline ends. The CDR3 has 24 residues. CDR3 sequence reads: CALGDFPTNIPILGGIRYTDKLIF. In DNA form, the CDR3 reads TGTGCTCTTGGGGACTTTCCTACGAACATACCTATACTGGGGGGGATCAGGTACACCGATAAACTCATCTTT.

Only a few counts were recorded for this clone. The amino acid sequence in TCRdb belongs to a much larger clone and departs from this DNA's translation at residue 6, likely a sequencing read error; the sequence shown is translated from the DNA. The V call is TRDV2, the J call TRDJ3; D call uncertain. The CDR3 consists of 15 residues. The V and J ends lost 3 bases and 5 bases respectively, with 10 bases between them. Germline loops: CDR1 GEAIGNYY, CDR2 EKD. CDR3 amino acids: CACDPVSRDTRQMFF. The CDR3 nucleotides read TGTGCCTGTGACCCCGTCAGCCGGGACACCCGACAGATGTTTTTC.

By frequency in the sample, this clone is medium-sized. This chain joins TRDV2 and TRDJ1, with 8 bases matching TRDD3. V lost 0 bases to trimming and J lost 2 bases; unmatched junction nucleotides: 19. Germline V gene data show CDR1 as GEAIGNYY and CDR2 as EKD. The CDR3 spans 20 residues. CDR3 region: CACDTVYRPVLGALTDKLIF. The CDR3 DNA reads as TGTGCCTGTGACACCGTTTATAGACCCGTACTGGGGGCCCTAACCGATAAACTCATCTTT.

This clone is medium-sized (0.01 to 0.1%) by share. The V call is TRDV2, the J call TRDJ1; 8 bases fit TRDD3. The germline V gene has CDR1 GEAIGNYY and CDR2 EKD. CDR3 length: 17 residues. V dropped 3 bases and J dropped 2; count of bases not matched to a gene: 13. DNA for the CDR3: TGTGCCTGTGACCCCGTATCGCGTGTGGGGGATACCGATAAACTCATCTTT. This gives the protein CACDPVSRVGDTDKLIF.

This clone has just a few counts. This DNA translates differently at residue 4 from the TCRdb protein, which is that of a much larger clone; a read error is likely, and the protein shown is the DNA's own translation. CDR3: CACGTWGIRSGDDTRQMFF. CDR3 nucleotides: TGTGCCTGTGGCACCTGGGGGATACGGTCCGGTGACGACACCCGACAGATGTTTTTC. The genes are TRDV2 and TRDJ3; 12 nucleotides agree with TRDD3. The CDR3 length is 19 residues. CDR1 and CDR2 from the germline V gene are GEAIGNYY and EKD.

This clone showed up just a few times. The V gene is TRDV2, the J gene TRDJ3; 9 positions agree with TRDD3. CDR3 length: 21 residues. The germline V gene has CDR1 GEAIGNYY and CDR2 EKD. J lost 4 bases, V lost 0 bases, and 15 bases had no gene match. The CDR3 sequence: CACDTGWRAGGSWWDTRQMFF. DNA for the CDR3: TGTGCCTGTGACACCGGGTGGCGGGCTGGGGGATCCTGGTGGGACACCCGACAGATGTTTTTC.

Worth noting for this clone: A read error is likely here: a far larger clone is one base away. Other nucleotide sequences from this sample produce the same CDR3. The chain is built from TRDV2 and TRDJ1; D remains unclear. CDR3 length: 14 residues. CDR1 and CDR2 (germline): GEAIGNYY, EKD. The CDR3 loop is CACDTVGYTDKLIF. Here the CDR3 DNA reads TGTGCCTGTGACACCGTTGGGTACACCGATAAACTTATCTTT.

This clone appeared a few times. The gene calls are TRDV2 and TRDJ1, with no clear D. V lost 0 bases to trimming and J lost 3 bases, with 22 bases between them. The V gene's germline CDR1 is GEAIGNYY and CDR2 EKD. CDR3 size: 18 residues. The CDR3 bases are TGTGCCTGTGACACCCTACGGAAACTCCCCCCACACCCCGATAAACTCATCTTT. This codes for CACDTLRKLPPHPDKLIF.